Presented here are 20 T cell receptor beta chains from one specimen sequenced in a study of blood T cell repertoires in COVID-19. Libraries were prepared by immunoSEQ multiplex PCR; TCRdb keeps only in-frame clonotypes and omits some of them. The table lists around 72,000 clones, roughly 80% of them singletons. Sequencing was carried out using peripheral blood. All receptors come from a woman aged 55-69 years with acute or convalescent COVID-19.

The gene calls are TRBV7-8 and TRBJ2-7; 7 positions match TRBD1. V was pared by 6 bases and J by 2 bases, with 10 bases of the junction left unmatched. The CDR3 has 15 residues. Per germline, CDR1 SGHVS and CDR2 FQNEAQ. CDR3 protein: CASRDPQGLPYEQYF. The CDR3 nucleotides read TGTGCCAGCAGGGACCCACAGGGGTTACCCTACGAGCAGTACTTC.

This rearrangement joins TRBV5-4 to TRBJ2-3, with 9 bases fitting TRBD1. The junction had 1 base not matched to a gene; V was cut back by 4 bases and J by 4 bases. CDR1 and CDR2 from the germline V gene are SGHNT and YYREEE (reference sequence). The CDR3 extends over 13 amino acids. As DNA, the CDR3 is TGTGCCAGCAGCAGGGACAGGGCAGATACGCAGTATTTT. Protein product: CASSRDRADTQYF.

This chain joins TRBV7-2 and TRBJ1-5; maybe TRBD1 (6 bases). Per the germline V gene, CDR1 is SGHTA and CDR2 is FQGNSA. The V end was cut by 5 bases, the J end by 0 bases, with 11 bases between. The CDR3 runs to 15 residues. CDR3 loop: CASSLDRYSNQPQHF. The CDR3 DNA reads TGTGCCAGCAGCCTAGACAGGTATAGCAATCAGCCCCAGCATTTT.

The V call is TRBV25-1, the J call TRBJ2-1; possibly TRBD1 for D (6 bases). Germline CDR1 is MGHDK and CDR2 is SYGVNS. Trimming took off 1 base at V and 5 bases at J, with 9 bases between the two ends. The CDR3 is 14 amino acids. For the CDR3, the DNA is TGTGCCAGCAGTGAATCGACAGGTAACAATGAGCAGTTCTTC. Amino acid sequence: CASSESTGNNEQFF.

The chain is built from TRBV24-1 and TRBJ1-2, with TRBD1 identical over 10 bases. The germline V gene encodes CDR1 KGHDR and CDR2 SFDVKD. This CDR3 is built from 17 residues. V lost 3 bases, J lost 4 bases, and 10 bases stayed unmatched. This CDR3 is CATSDATPGQGIYGYTF. CDR3 DNA: TGTGCCACCAGTGATGCGACTCCGGGACAGGGGATCTATGGCTACACCTTC.

The rearrangement joins TRBV4-1 to TRBJ1-4; possibly TRBD1 for D (5 bases). The germline CDR1 and CDR2 sequences are MGHRA and YSYEKL. Deletions cut 0 bases from V and 1 base from J, with 18 bases between. The CDR3 extends over 19 amino acids. The CDR3 region has the DNA TGCGCCAGCAGCCAAGATGAGGCAGGGAAGGGAGGAACTAATGAAAAACTGTTTTTT. This translates into CASSQDEAGKGGTNEKLFF.

The chain uses TRBV4-2 and TRBJ2-2; 11 bases are shared with TRBD2. Trimming at V came to 5 bases and at J to 3 bases, leaving 2 bases not matched to a gene. The CDR3 loop spans 15 amino acids. Per germline, CDR1 LGHNA and CDR2 YNFKEQ. The CDR3 nucleotides are TGTGCCAGCAGCAGTAGCGGGAGGGACACCGGGGAGCTGTTTTTT. Its protein product is CASSSSGRDTGELFF.

The chain links TRBV11-3 to TRBJ2-3; 9 nucleotides line up with TRBD1. This CDR3 contains 14 residues. CDR1 is SGHNT and CDR2 is YENEEA in the germline V gene. V lost 5 bases, J lost 4 bases, and 4 bases stayed unmatched. The CDR3 reads CASSPTGGADTQYF. The CDR3 region has the DNA TGTGCCAGCAGCCCCACAGGGGGCGCAGATACGCAGTATTTT. The whole variable domain, filled in from reference TRBV11-3 and TRBJ2-3, reads EAGVVQSPRYKIIEKKQPVAFWCNPISGHNTLYWYLQNLGQGPELLIRYENEEAVDDSQLPKDRFSAERLKGVDSTLKIQPAELGDSAVYLCASSPTGGADTQYFGPGTRLTVL.

This clone was seen once. The chain joins TRBV28 to TRBJ1-1; perhaps TRBD1 as D (5 bases). V was clipped by 2 bases and J by 9 bases, with 16 bases between them. This CDR3 is 14 amino acids long. CDR1 is MDHEN and CDR2 is SYDVKM in the germline V gene. CDR3 sequence reads: CASSLGTGRGKAFF. The DNA of the CDR3 is TGTGCCAGCAGTTTAGGGACCGGGAGAGGGAAAGCTTTCTTT.

This clone was seen a few times. The CDR3 spells CASSYRAGENSNQPQHF. CDR3 coding DNA: TGTGCCAGCAGTTATAGGGCAGGGGAGAATAGCAATCAGCCCCAGCATTTT. This chain uses TRBV6-9 with TRBJ1-5; possible D gene TRBD1, 6 bases. The germline CDR1 and CDR2 sequences are MNHGY and SVAAGI. The V end lost 2 bases, the J end lost 0 bases, and 14 bases lay between the germline ends. This CDR3 is built from 17 residues.

The chain recombines TRBV19 with TRBJ2-2; TRBD2 matches at 7 bases. The CDR3 sequence is 15 residues long. Unmatched junction bases numbered 5, after V lost 4 bases and J lost 3 bases. Germline loops: CDR1 LNHDA, CDR2 SQIVND (reference sequence). CDR3 sequence (DNA): TGTGCCAGTAGTAAGCCGCGGGAGTACACCGGGGAGCTGTTTTTT. Protein: CASSKPREYTGELFF.

This sequence joins TRBV19 and TRBJ1-6, with a tentative D call TRBD1 (6 bases). Germline CDR1 is LNHDA and CDR2 is SQIVND (reference sequence). CDR3 size: 16 residues. Trimming cost V 3 bases and J 7 bases, with 16 bases left between them. CDR3 coding DNA: TGTGCCAGTAGTATCGGAAACAGGGTACTAAATTCACCCCTCCACTTT. The encoded protein is CASSIGNRVLNSPLHF.

This clone was found once. This chain links TRBV27 with TRBJ2-2; a possible D gene is TRBD1 (5 bases). Germline V gene sequence: CDR1 MNHEY, CDR2 SMNVEV (reference sequence). Trimming left V 6 bases short and J 1 base short, with 12 bases between. The CDR3 is made up of 15 amino acids. The CDR3 sequence: CASSPRTLNTGELFF. DNA of the CDR3: TGTGCCAGCAGCCCTCGGACACTGAACACCGGGGAGCTGTTTTTT.

The V and J genes are TRBV9 and TRBJ1-1; 8 bases map to TRBD1. J lost 1 base, V lost 3 bases, and 8 bases had no gene match. From germline, CDR1 is SGDLS and CDR2 YYNGEE. The CDR3 runs to 16 residues. The CDR3, as DNA: TGTGCCAGCAGCGCCCACGCGGGACAGGAGAACACTGAAGCTTTCTTT. This sequence encodes CASSAHAGQENTEAFF.

The chain links TRBV5-6 to TRBJ1-3; tentatively, D is TRBD1 (6 bases). The CDR3 has 18 amino acids. Germline V CDR1 and CDR2: SGHDT, YYEEEE. V was cut by 1 base and J by 0 bases, with 17 bases left in between. The CDR3 is CASSLRSTGSSSGNTIYF. CDR3 sequence (DNA): TGTGCCAGCAGCTTGAGATCCACAGGGTCCTCCTCTGGAAACACCATATATTTT.

V usage is TRBV4-1 and J usage is TRBJ1-1; TRBD1 is a possible D gene (5 bases). The V and J ends lost 1 base and 0 bases respectively, with 9 bases between them. Germline-derived CDR1 and CDR2 are MGHRA and YSYEKL. This CDR3 comprises 15 residues. The CDR3 spells CASSQVGRLNTEAFF. CDR3 nucleotide sequence: TGCGCCAGCAGCCAAGTGGGGCGGCTGAACACTGAAGCTTTCTTT.

The chain joins TRBV3-1 (or the pseudogene TRBV3-2) to TRBJ1-3; D call uncertain. This CDR3 comprises 15 residues. Per germline, CDR1 LGHDT and CDR2 YNNKEL (reference sequence). V gave up 6 bases and J gave up 0 bases, with 12 bases separating them. CDR3 DNA: TGTGCCAGCAGTCATGGAGGCCTCTCTGGAAACACCATATATTTT. It is translated as CASSHGGLSGNTIYF.

The chain is built from TRBV3-1 (or the pseudogene TRBV3-2) and TRBJ2-2; 8 nucleotides line up with TRBD2. Unmatched junction bases numbered 7, after V lost 4 bases and J lost 3 bases. The germline CDR1 and CDR2 sequences are LGHDT and YNNKEL (reference sequence). The CDR3 loop spans 16 amino acids. In nucleotides, the CDR3 is TGTGCCAGCAGCCGCGGCGGGAGGCAGCACACCGGGGAGCTGTTTTTT. Amino acid sequence: CASSRGGRQHTGELFF.

This chain links TRBV9 with TRBJ2-2; D is possibly TRBD1 (7 bases). This CDR3 contains 15 residues. Germline V lookup: CDR1 SGDLS, CDR2 YYNGEE. V shed 4 bases and J shed 0 bases, with 10 bases lying between them. CDR3 nucleotides: TGTGCCAGCAGCACCAGGGGGGCGAACACCGGGGAGCTGTTTTTT. Translated, it gives CASSTRGANTGELFF.

The chain has TRBV19 and TRBJ1-5; no reliable D call. Germline CDR1 reads LNHDA; CDR2 reads SQIVND (reference sequence). The CDR3 is made up of 14 amino acids. V was cut by 0 bases and J by 4 bases, with 7 bases left in between. The CDR3 region is CASSIDSVNQPQHF. CDR3 nucleotides: TGTGCCAGTAGTATAGATTCAGTAAATCAGCCCCAGCATTTT.